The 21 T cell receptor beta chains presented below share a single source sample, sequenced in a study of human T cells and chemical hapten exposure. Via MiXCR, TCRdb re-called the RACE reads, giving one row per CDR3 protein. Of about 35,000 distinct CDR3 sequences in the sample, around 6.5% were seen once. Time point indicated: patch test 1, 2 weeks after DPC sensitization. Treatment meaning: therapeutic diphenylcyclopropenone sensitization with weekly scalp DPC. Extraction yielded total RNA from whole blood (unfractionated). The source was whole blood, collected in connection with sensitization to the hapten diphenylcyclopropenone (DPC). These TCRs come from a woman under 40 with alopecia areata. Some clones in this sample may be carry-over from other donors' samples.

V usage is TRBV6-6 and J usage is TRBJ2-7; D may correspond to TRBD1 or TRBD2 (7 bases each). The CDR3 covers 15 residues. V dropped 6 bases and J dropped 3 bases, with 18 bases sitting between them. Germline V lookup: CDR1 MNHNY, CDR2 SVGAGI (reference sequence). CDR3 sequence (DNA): TGTGCCAGCAGCCCCTCGCAGGGGGGGGTCTACGAGCAGTACTTC. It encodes CASSPSQGGVYEQYF.

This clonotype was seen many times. The CDR3 here is CASSPRTGIGTDTQYF. The CDR3 DNA reads TGTGCCAGCAGCCCCAGGACAGGGATAGGGACAGATACGCAGTATTTT. V and J are TRBV7-2 and TRBJ2-3; 8 bases align to TRBD1. V lost 5 bases to trimming and J lost 3 bases; unmatched junction nucleotides: 10. Per the germline V gene, CDR1 is SGHTA and CDR2 is FQGNSA. The CDR3 is made up of 16 amino acids. Drawing the rest from reference TRBV7-2 and TRBJ2-3, the complete variable domain is GAGVSQSPSNKVTEKGKDVELRCDPISGHTALYWYRQSLGQGLEFLIYFQGNSAPDKSGLPSDRFSAERTGGSVSTLTIQRTQQEDSAVYLCASSPRTGIGTDTQYFGPGTRLTVL.

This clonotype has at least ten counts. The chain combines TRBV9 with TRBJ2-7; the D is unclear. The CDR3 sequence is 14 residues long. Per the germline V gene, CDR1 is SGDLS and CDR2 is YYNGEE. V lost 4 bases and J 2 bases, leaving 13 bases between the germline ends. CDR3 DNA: TGTGCCAGCAGCCCCCGTTTCGAGACCTACGAGCAGTACTTC. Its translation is CASSPRFETYEQYF.

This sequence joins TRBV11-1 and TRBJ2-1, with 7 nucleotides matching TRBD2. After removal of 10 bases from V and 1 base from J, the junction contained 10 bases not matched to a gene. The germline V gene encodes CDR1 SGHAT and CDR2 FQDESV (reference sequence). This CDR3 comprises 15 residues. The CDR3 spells CATLPWDYSYNEQFF. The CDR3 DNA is TGTGCCACCCTTCCCTGGGACTATTCCTACAATGAGCAGTTCTTC.

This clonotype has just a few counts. CDR3 sequence reads: CASSFPARGTHYNEQFF. CDR3 sequence (DNA): TGTGCCAGCAGTTTTCCCGCCCGGGGGACTCACTACAATGAGCAGTTCTTC. The rearrangement uses TRBV7-2 and TRBJ2-1, with D maybe TRBD2 (6 bases). The V end lost 6 bases, the J end lost 3 bases, and 21 bases lay between the germline ends. This CDR3 spans 17 amino acids. The germline V gene has CDR1 SGHTA and CDR2 FQGNSA.

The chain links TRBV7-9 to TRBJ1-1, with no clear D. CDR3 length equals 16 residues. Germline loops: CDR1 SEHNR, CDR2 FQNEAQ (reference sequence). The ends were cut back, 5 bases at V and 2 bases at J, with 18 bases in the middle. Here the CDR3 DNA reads TGTGCCAGCAGCCCATCCGCCGCCTACACCAACACTGAAGCTTTCTTT. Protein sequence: CASSPSAAYTNTEAFF.

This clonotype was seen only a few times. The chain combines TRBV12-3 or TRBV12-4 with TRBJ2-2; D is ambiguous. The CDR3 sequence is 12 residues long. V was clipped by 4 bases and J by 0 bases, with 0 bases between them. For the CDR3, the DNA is TGTGCCAGCAGTTCGAACACCGGGGAGCTGTTTTTT. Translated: CASSSNTGELFF.

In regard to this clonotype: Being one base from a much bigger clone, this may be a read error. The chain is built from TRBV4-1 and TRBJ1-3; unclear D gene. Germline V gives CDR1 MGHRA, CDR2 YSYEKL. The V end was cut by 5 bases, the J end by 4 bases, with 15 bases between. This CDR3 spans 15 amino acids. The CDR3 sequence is CASSYPTRRGNTIYF. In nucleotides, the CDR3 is TGCGCCAGCAGCTACCCCACCCGGAGGGGAAACACCATATATTTT.

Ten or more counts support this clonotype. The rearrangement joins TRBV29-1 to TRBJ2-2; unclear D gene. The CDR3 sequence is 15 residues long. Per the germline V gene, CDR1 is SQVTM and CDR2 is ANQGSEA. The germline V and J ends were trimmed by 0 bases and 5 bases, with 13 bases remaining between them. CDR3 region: CSVEDRSRNTGELFF. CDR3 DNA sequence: TGCAGCGTTGAAGATCGATCTCGGAATACCGGGGAGCTGTTTTTT.

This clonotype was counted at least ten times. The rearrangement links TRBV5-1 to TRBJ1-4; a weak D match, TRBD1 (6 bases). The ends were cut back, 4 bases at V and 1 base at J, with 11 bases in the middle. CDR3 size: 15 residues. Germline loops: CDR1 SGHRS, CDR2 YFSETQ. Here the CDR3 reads CASSPTGQTNEKLFF. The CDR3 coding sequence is TGCGCCAGCAGCCCGACAGGACAAACTAATGAAAAACTGTTTTTT.

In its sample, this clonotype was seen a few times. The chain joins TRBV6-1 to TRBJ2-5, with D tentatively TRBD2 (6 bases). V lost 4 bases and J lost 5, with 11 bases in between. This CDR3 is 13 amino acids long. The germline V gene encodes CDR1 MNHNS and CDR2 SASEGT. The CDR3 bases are TGTGCCAGCAGTGGCCGGGACTTTGAGACCCAGTACTTC. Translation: CASSGRDFETQYF.

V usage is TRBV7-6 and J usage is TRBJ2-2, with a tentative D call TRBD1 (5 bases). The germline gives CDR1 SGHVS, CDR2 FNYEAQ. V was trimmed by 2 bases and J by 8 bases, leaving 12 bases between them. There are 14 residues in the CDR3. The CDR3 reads CASSLSRREGELFF. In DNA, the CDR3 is TGTGCCAGCAGCTTATCACGCAGGGAAGGGGAGCTGTTTTTT.

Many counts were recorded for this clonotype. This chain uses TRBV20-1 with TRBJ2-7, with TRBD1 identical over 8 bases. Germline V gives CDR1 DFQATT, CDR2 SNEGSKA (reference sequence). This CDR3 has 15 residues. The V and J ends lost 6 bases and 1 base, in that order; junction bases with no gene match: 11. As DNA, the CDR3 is TGCAGTGCACAAAAGTTGCAGGGGGCATCCTACGAGCAGTACTTC. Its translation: CSAQKLQGASYEQYF.

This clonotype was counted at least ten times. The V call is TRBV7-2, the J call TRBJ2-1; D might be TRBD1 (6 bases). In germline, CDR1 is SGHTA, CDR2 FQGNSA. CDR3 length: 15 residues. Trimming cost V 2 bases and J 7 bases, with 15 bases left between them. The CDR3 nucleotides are TGTGCCAGCAGCTTATCTCAGGGGCTTACAAATGAGCAGTTCTTC. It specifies CASSLSQGLTNEQFF. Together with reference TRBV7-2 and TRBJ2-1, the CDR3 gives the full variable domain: GAGVSQSPSNKVTEKGKDVELRCDPISGHTALYWYRQSLGQGLEFLIYFQGNSAPDKSGLPSDRFSAERTGGSVSTLTIQRTQQEDSAVYLCASSLSQGLTNEQFFGPGTRLTVL.

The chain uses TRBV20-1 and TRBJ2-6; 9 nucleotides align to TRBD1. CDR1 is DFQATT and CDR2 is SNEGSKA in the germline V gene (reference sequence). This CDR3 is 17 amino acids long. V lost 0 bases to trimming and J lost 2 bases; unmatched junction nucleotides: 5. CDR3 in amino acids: CSAREGTGRAGANVLTF. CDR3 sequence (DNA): TGCAGTGCTAGAGAGGGGACAGGGAGGGCTGGGGCCAACGTCCTGACTTTC.

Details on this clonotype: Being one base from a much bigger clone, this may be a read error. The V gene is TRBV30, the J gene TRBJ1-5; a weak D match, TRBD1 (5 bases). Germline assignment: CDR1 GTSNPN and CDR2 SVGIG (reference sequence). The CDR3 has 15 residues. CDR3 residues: CTWSVKLGRSQPQHF. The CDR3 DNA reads TGTACCTGGAGTGTAAAACTGGGACGCAGTCAGCCCCAGCATTTT.

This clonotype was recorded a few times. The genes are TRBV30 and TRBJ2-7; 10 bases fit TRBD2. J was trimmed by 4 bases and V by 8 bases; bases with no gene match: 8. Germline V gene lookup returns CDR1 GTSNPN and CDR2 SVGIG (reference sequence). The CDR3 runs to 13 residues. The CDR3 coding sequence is TGTGCCGGAAGGACTAGCGGACTTTACGAGCAGTACTTC. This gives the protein CAGRTSGLYEQYF.

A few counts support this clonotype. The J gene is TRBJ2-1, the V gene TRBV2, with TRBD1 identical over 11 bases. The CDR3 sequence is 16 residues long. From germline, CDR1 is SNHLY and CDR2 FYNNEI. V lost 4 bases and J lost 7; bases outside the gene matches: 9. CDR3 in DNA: TGTGCCAGCAGTGGAGGACAGGGGGCGGGAAGTAATGAGCAGTTCTTC. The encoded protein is CASSGGQGAGSNEQFF.

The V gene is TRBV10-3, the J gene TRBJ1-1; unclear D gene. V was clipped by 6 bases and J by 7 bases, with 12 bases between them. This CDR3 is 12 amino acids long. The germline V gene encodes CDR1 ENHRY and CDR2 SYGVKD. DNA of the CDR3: TGTGCCATCAGCCCCCGACTCAATGAAGCTTTCTTT. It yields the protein CAISPRLNEAFF.

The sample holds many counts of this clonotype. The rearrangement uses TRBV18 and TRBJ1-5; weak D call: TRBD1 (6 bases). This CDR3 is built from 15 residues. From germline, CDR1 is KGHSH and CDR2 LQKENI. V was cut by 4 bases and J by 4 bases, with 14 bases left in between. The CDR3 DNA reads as TGTGCCAGCTCACTACTTGGACAGCCTAATCAGCCCCAGCATTTT. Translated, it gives CASSLLGQPNQPQHF.

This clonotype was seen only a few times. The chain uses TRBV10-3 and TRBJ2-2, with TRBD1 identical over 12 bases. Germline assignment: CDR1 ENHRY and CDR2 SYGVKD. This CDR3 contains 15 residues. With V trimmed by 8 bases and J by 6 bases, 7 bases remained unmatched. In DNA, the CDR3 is TGTGCCATCGGCCCCGGGACAGGGGGCTCCGGGGAGCTGTTTTTT. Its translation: CAIGPGTGGSGELFF.